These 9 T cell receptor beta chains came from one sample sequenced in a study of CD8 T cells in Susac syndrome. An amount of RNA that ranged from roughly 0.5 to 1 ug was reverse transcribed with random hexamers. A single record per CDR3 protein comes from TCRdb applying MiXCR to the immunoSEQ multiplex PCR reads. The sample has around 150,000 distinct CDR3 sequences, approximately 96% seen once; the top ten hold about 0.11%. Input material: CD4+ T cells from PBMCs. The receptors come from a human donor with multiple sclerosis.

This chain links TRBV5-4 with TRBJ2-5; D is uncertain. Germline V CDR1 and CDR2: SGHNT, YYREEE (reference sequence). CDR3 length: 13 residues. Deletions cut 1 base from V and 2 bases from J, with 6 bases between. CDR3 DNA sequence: TGTGCCAGCAGCTTGCCCGGGCAAGAGACCCAGTACTTC. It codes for CASSLPGQETQYF.

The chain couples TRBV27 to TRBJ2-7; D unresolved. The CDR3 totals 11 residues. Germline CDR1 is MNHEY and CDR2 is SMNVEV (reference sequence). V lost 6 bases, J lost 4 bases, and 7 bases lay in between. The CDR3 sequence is CASRAVYEQYF. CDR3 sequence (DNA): TGTGCCAGCAGGGCAGTATACGAGCAGTACTTC.

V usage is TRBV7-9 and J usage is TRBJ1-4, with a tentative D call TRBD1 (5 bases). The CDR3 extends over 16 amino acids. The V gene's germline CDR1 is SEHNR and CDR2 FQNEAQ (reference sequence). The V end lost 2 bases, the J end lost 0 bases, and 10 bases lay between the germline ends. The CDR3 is CASSLKGPATNEKLFF. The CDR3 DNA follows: TGTGCCAGCAGCTTAAAGGGACCCGCAACTAATGAAAAACTGTTTTTT.

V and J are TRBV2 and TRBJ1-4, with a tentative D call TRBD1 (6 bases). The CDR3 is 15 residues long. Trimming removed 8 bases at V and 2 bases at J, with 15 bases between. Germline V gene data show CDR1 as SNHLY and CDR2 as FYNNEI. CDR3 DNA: TGTGCCAGCTCGTCTGGGGGGCTCACTAATGAAAAACTGTTTTTT. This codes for CASSSGGLTNEKLFF. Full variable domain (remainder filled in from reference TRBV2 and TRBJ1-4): EPEVTQTPSHQVTQMGQEVILRCVPISNHLYFYWYRQILGQKVEFLVSFYNNEISEKSEIFDDQFSVERPDGSNFTLKIRSTKLEDSAMYFCASSSGGLTNEKLFFGSGTQLSVL.

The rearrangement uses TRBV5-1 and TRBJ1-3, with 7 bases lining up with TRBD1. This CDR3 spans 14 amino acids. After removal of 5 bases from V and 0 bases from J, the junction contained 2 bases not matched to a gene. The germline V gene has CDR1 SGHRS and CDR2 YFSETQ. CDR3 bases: TGCGCCAGCAGGGGGACAGCCTCTGGAAACACCATATATTTT. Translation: CASRGTASGNTIYF.

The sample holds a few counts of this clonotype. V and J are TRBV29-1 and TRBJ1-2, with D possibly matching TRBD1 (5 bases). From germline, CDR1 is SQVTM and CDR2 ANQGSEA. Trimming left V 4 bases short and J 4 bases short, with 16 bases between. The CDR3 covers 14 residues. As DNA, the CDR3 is TGCAGCGTTGGATCAGGGAGTGGGATCTATGGCTACACCTTC. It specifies CSVGSGSGIYGYTF.

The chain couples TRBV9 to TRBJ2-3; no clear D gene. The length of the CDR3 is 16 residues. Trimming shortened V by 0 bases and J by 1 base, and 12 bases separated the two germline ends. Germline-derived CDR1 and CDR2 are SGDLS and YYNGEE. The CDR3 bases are TGTGCCAGCAGCGTAGCTGGAGCCCTGGGCACAGATACGCAGTATTTT. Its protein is CASSVAGALGTDTQYF.

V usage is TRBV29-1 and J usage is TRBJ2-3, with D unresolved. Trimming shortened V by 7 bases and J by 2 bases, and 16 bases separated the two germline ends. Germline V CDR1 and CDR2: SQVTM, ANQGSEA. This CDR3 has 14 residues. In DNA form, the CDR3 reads TGCAGCGGGGCCCTGTCGGCGCTCACAGATACGCAGTATTTT. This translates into CSGALSALTDTQYF.

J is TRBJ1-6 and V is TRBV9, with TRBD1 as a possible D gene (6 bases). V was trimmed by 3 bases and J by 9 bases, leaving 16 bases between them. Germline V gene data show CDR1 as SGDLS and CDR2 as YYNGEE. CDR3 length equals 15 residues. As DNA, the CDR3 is TGTGCCAGCAGCGCAGGGGCTTTTGGAGCTTCACCCCTCCACTTT. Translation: CASSAGAFGASPLHF.